Below, 8 T cell receptor beta chains from the same sample are listed, as sequenced in a study of OX40 agonist ivuxolimab in advanced cancers. Profiling relied on immunoSEQ multiplex PCR, and the TCRdb table lists in-frame clones only, not all of them. The data show some 140,000 clones, approximately 90% seen once. The sample here was CD4+ or CD8+ T cells sorted from blood, taken in a trial of the OX40 agonist ivuxolimab. Source of these receptors: an adult with an advanced solid tumor such as melanoma, head and neck, liver or kidney cancer.

In nucleotides, the CDR3 is TGTGCCAGCAGCGTAGCGGCGGGGGAGCTGTTTTTT. It encodes CASSVAAGELFF. V is TRBV9 and J is TRBJ2-2; D remains ambiguous. Germline-derived CDR1 and CDR2 are SGDLS and YYNGEE. The germline V and J ends were trimmed by 0 bases and 8 bases, with 5 bases remaining between them. The CDR3 is made up of 12 amino acids.

The chain joins TRBV7-3 to TRBJ2-5; no clear D. The J call may be wrong; the DNA end is better matched by TRBJ2-7. Germline CDR1 reads SGHTA; CDR2 reads FQGTGA. There are 14 residues in the CDR3. The DNA of the CDR3 is TGTGCCAGCAGCCTTACTGAACGAGGCTACGAGCAGTACTTC. It is translated as CASSLTERGYEQYF.

The chain uses TRBV30 and TRBJ1-4; TRBD1 is a possible D gene (5 bases). The V gene lost 0 bases and the J gene lost 6 bases, with 11 bases spanning the gap. The germline CDR1 and CDR2 sequences are GTSNPN and SVGIG (reference sequence). CDR3 length: 14 residues. CDR3 loop: CAWSVGVEYEKLFF. DNA of the CDR3: TGTGCCTGGAGTGTAGGGGTGGAATATGAAAAACTGTTTTTT.

This clone was found once. The chain combines TRBV9 with TRBJ1-2, with D uncertain. This CDR3 has 12 amino acids. The ends were cut back, 3 bases at V and 4 bases at J, with 7 bases in the middle. In germline, CDR1 is SGDLS, CDR2 YYNGEE. The CDR3 is CASSDRVYGYTF. Written as DNA, the CDR3 is TGTGCCAGCAGCGACAGAGTCTATGGCTACACCTTC.

This chain uses TRBV12-5 with TRBJ1-5, with D uncertain. Trimming pared 4 bases from V and 2 bases from J, leaving 9 bases between. Germline V gives CDR1 LGHNT, CDR2 FRNRAP. The CDR3 sequence is 14 residues long. The CDR3 here is CASGSDGGNQPQHF. For the CDR3, the DNA is TGTGCTAGTGGTTCGGACGGGGGCAATCAGCCCCAGCATTTT.

The chain has TRBV2 and TRBJ2-6; D gene unclear. CDR3 length: 15 residues. V lost 4 bases, J lost 3 bases, and 10 bases lay in between. CDR1 and CDR2 (germline): SNHLY, FYNNEI. CDR3 nucleotide sequence: TGTGCCAGCAGTGTGTCTGGGGATGGGGCCAACGTCCTGACTTTC. This sequence encodes CASSVSGDGANVLTF.

This chain links TRBV13 with TRBJ2-1, with 11 bases that match TRBD2. V shed 2 bases and J 0 bases; nucleotides not matched to a gene: 18. Germline CDR1 PRHDT, CDR2 FYEKMQ (reference sequence). This CDR3 comprises 22 residues. CDR3 coding DNA: TGTGCCAGCAGCTTACTAGCGGGAGGTTACTCAGAATACACGAGCTCCTACAATGAGCAGTTCTTC. Its translation is CASSLLAGGYSEYTSSYNEQFF.

The sample holds one count of this clone. The chain recombines TRBV2 with TRBJ2-1; a possible D gene is TRBD2 (6 bases). Germline lookup yields CDR1 SNHLY and CDR2 FYNNEI. Trimming took off 4 bases at V and 10 bases at J, with 11 bases between the two ends. The CDR3 is 12 residues long. The CDR3 is CASSVGRGEQFF. DNA for the CDR3: TGTGCCAGCAGTGTGGGTCGGGGGGAGCAGTTCTTC.